Below are 29 T cell receptor beta chains sequenced from a single sample in a study of identical twins. TCRdb independently ran MiXCR on the 5' RACE reads; one entry per CDR3 protein. The sample yields roughly 490,000 distinct CDR3 sequences, 13% to 15% seen once. Another study also made use of these data, one on yellow fever vaccine responses in identical twins.

The specimen was CD4+ T cells sorted from blood. These receptors were collected from a woman between 18 and 29 years old in good health.

This clonotype was recorded at least ten times. The chain carries TRBV20-1 and TRBJ1-5; perhaps TRBD1 as D (6 bases). Germline V gene sequence: CDR1 DFQATT, CDR2 SNEGSKA (reference sequence). CDR3 length: 14 residues. V was trimmed by 3 bases and J by 6 bases, leaving 15 bases between them. CDR3 sequence (DNA): TGCAGTGCTAGTAGCCAGGGGCCGTTTCAGCCCCAGCATTTT. It encodes CSASSQGPFQPQHF.

This clonotype was seen ten or more times. V gene TRBV7-2 combines with J gene TRBJ2-3, with 8 bases that match TRBD2. Germline values: CDR1 SGHTA, CDR2 FQGNSA. V lost 0 bases and J lost 3; bases outside the gene matches: 11. The CDR3 consists of 18 residues. For the CDR3, the DNA is TGTGCCAGCAGCTTAGCTCCCGTACTAGGCGGGGGGACAGATACGCAGTATTTT. This translates into CASSLAPVLGGGTDTQYF.

In this sample, this clonotype turned up a few times. The chain has TRBV7-2 and TRBJ2-7, with D tentatively TRBD2 (5 bases). V was shortened by 5 bases and J by 7 bases, with 18 bases between the two germline ends. Germline V lookup: CDR1 SGHTA, CDR2 FQGNSA. The CDR3 extends over 14 amino acids. CDR3 coding DNA: TGTGCCAGCAGCGCCCGCGGGTCACCGGGGGAGCAGTACTTC. It is translated as CASSARGSPGEQYF. The entire variable domain, with the rest obtained from reference TRBV7-2 and TRBJ2-7, is as follows: GAGVSQSPSNKVTEKGKDVELRCDPISGHTALYWYRQSLGQGLEFLIYFQGNSAPDKSGLPSDRFSAERTGGSVSTLTIQRTQQEDSAVYLCASSARGSPGEQYFGPGTRLTVT.

V and J are TRBV11-2 and TRBJ2-7; a weak D match, TRBD2 (7 bases). The CDR3 contains 15 residues. V was pared by 5 bases and J by 0 bases, with 14 bases between. The germline V gene has CDR1 SGHAT and CDR2 FQNNGV. The CDR3 is CASSKQGGSSYEQYF. Written as DNA, the CDR3 is TGTGCCAGCAGCAAACAGGGAGGGAGCTCCTACGAGCAGTACTTC.

The table lists this clonotype with a few counts. The chain employs TRBV9 and TRBJ2-1, with 9 bases lining up with TRBD1. The V and J ends lost 8 bases and 4 bases, in that order; junction bases with no gene match: 10. The germline CDR1 and CDR2 sequences are SGDLS and YYNGEE. This CDR3 comprises 15 residues. CDR3 region: CARPIRDREYNEQFF. The CDR3 nucleotides read TGTGCCAGGCCGATACGGGACAGGGAATACAATGAGCAGTTCTTC.

This clonotype was detected many times. The gene calls are TRBV6-1 and TRBJ2-5; D gene ambiguous. CDR3 length: 11 amino acids. Germline V CDR1 and CDR2: MNHNS, SASEGT. V shed 4 bases and J shed 4 bases, with 4 bases lying between them. This CDR3 is CASSALETQYF. The CDR3, as DNA: TGTGCCAGCAGTGCCCTAGAGACCCAGTACTTC.

This chain links TRBV24-1 with TRBJ2-5; D might be TRBD1 (6 bases). Germline V lookup: CDR1 KGHDR, CDR2 SFDVKD. The CDR3 runs to 15 residues. Trimming stripped 4 bases from V and 4 bases from J, with 15 bases between. The CDR3 sequence: CATSDRTDARETQYF. The DNA of the CDR3 is TGTGCCACCAGTGACCGGACAGACGCCAGAGAGACCCAGTACTTC.

The chain is built from TRBV28 and TRBJ2-7; 7 bases are shared with TRBD2. The germline CDR1 and CDR2 sequences are MDHEN and SYDVKM. This CDR3 spans 14 amino acids. With 6 bases clipped from V and 6 bases from J, the junction kept 11 bases outside the gene matches. DNA of the CDR3: TGTGCCAGCAGGCTCCTATTAGCGGGCCGCGAGCAGTACTTC. Protein product: CASRLLLAGREQYF.

This chain connects TRBV7-6 to TRBJ1-1, with no clear D. Germline V lookup: CDR1 SGHVS, CDR2 FNYEAQ. The CDR3 covers 14 residues. V lost 1 base to trimming and J lost 8 bases, with 14 bases between them. CDR3 nucleotides: TGTGCCAGCAGCTTAGTAGTAGGCCCGGTGGAAGCTTTCTTT. Translation gives CASSLVVGPVEAFF.

A few counts support this clonotype. The CDR3 spells CASSTTLLASQQETQYF. The DNA for the CDR3 is TGTGCCAGCAGCACCACCCTCCTGGCTAGCCAACAAGAGACCCAGTACTTC. The chain employs TRBV9 and TRBJ2-5; D may be TRBD2 (5 bases). Germline V gene sequence: CDR1 SGDLS, CDR2 YYNGEE. V was clipped by 4 bases and J by 2 bases, with 21 bases between them. The CDR3 totals 17 residues.

This clonotype was found a few times. This chain joins TRBV5-8 and TRBJ2-5; TRBD1 aligns across 7 bases. After removal of 4 bases from V and 2 bases from J, the junction contained 8 bases not matched to a gene. The CDR3 runs 15 residues. Germline values: CDR1 SGHTS, CDR2 YDEGEE. The CDR3 region has the DNA TGTGCCAGCAGCCCTAGGACAGGAGAACAAGAGACCCAGTACTTC. Translation: CASSPRTGEQETQYF.

In the case of this clonotype: One end of the junction is discordant with germline, which a read error may explain. The gene calls are TRBV12-3 or TRBV12-4 and TRBJ2-1; 7 bases line up with TRBD2. The CDR3 contains 19 residues. CDR3 coding DNA: TGTGCCTGCAGTCTTACTCTTCTTCTAGCGGACTGGGGGTACAATGAGCAGTTCTTC. Its translation is CACSLTLLLADWGYNEQFF.

The chain couples TRBV7-9 to TRBJ2-7; possibly TRBD1 for D (5 bases). Trimming removed 5 bases at V and 6 bases at J, with 23 bases between. This CDR3 has 16 amino acids. Germline V lookup: CDR1 SEHNR, CDR2 FQNEAQ (reference sequence). CDR3 loop: CASSVRQGFGSGEQYF. As DNA, the CDR3 is TGTGCCAGCAGCGTTCGTCAGGGTTTTGGGTCTGGCGAGCAGTACTTC.

This clonotype showed up just a few times. The V call is TRBV27, the J call TRBJ2-1; TRBD1 or TRBD2 may be the D gene (6 bases each). V was shortened by 4 bases and J by 6 bases, with 22 bases between the two germline ends. The germline V gene has CDR1 MNHEY and CDR2 SMNVEV (reference sequence). The CDR3 totals 17 residues. The chain's CDR3 is CASSSSLTSSGANEQFF. The CDR3 DNA reads TGTGCCAGCAGTTCCTCGCTAACTAGCTCGGGGGCCAATGAGCAGTTCTTC.

This chain links TRBV7-2 with TRBJ2-2; 10 nucleotides align to TRBD1. Germline V lookup: CDR1 SGHTA, CDR2 FQGNSA. After removal of 2 bases from V and 7 bases from J, the junction contained 4 bases not matched to a gene. CDR3 length equals 15 residues. CDR3 nucleotides: TGTGCCAGCAGCTTAAGGGGACAGGGGAACGGGGAGCTGTTTTTT. Protein: CASSLRGQGNGELFF.

This chain links TRBV6-1 with TRBJ1-1; a possible D gene is TRBD1 (6 bases). Per the germline V gene, CDR1 is MNHNS and CDR2 is SASEGT. This CDR3 has 15 amino acids. Trimming left V 7 bases short and J 4 bases short, with 19 bases between. The CDR3 spells CASTANRVGGTEAFF. The CDR3 region has the DNA TGTGCCAGCACCGCTAACAGGGTGGGGGGCACTGAAGCTTTCTTT.

J is TRBJ1-5 and V is TRBV15; no clear D gene. This CDR3 contains 15 residues. Trimming stripped 0 bases from V and 2 bases from J, with 8 bases between. Germline-derived CDR1 and CDR2 are LNHNV and YYDKDF (reference sequence). For the CDR3, the DNA is TGTGCCACCAGCAGAGAAGGCCGTCGCAATCAGCCCCAGCATTTT. As protein: CATSREGRRNQPQHF.

The table lists this clonotype with a few counts. J is TRBJ2-5 and V is TRBV21-1. TRBV21-1 has pseudogene status. The CDR3 loop spans 12 amino acids. CDR3 in DNA: TGTGCCAGCAGCAAATCCCGAGAGACCCAGTACTTC. Translating it yields CASSKSRETQYF.

The chain is built from TRBV3-1 and TRBJ2-2; D might be TRBD2 (7 bases). V was cut by 4 bases and J by 1 base, with 19 bases left in between. The CDR3 spans 18 residues. Looked up from germline, CDR1 is LGHDT and CDR2 is YNNKEL (reference sequence). The CDR3 is CASSPSAGGAGNTGELFF. CDR3 DNA: TGTGCCAGCAGCCCCTCAGCTGGGGGGGCCGGGAACACCGGGGAGCTGTTTTTT.

This clonotype was counted a few times. The gene calls are TRBV28 and TRBJ1-5, with 8 bases identical to TRBD1. Germline CDR1 MDHEN, CDR2 SYDVKM. J gave up 0 bases and V 5 bases, and 6 bases lay outside the gene matches. The length of the CDR3 is 16 residues. CDR3 sequence reads: CASSTYQGASNQPQHF. In DNA form, the CDR3 reads TGTGCCAGCAGTACCTACCAGGGGGCTAGCAATCAGCCCCAGCATTTT.

This clonotype has more than one count but fewer than ten. The CDR3 DNA sequence: TGTGCCAGTAGTATCAAGGATTCACCCCTCCACTTT. This encodes CASSIKDSPLHF. The chain has TRBV19 and TRBJ1-6, with D unresolved. The CDR3 totals 12 residues. Trimming took off 3 bases at V and 8 bases at J, with 5 bases between the two ends. Germline V gene data show CDR1 as LNHDA and CDR2 as SQIVND (reference sequence).

This clonotype has a handful of counts. The chain recombines TRBV20-1 with TRBJ2-7; TRBD2 is a possible D gene (5 bases). V lost 0 bases to trimming and J lost 6 bases, with 12 bases between them. Germline values: CDR1 DFQATT, CDR2 SNEGSKA (reference sequence). The CDR3 totals 13 residues. The CDR3 loop reads CSARDPGKGEQYF. For the CDR3, the DNA is TGCAGTGCTAGAGATCCGGGAAAAGGCGAGCAGTACTTC.

This clonotype was picked up a small number of times. This chain links TRBV28 with TRBJ2-5; possible D gene TRBD2, 7 bases. The V and J ends lost 8 bases and 4 bases respectively, with 14 bases between them. Germline V gene sequence: CDR1 MDHEN, CDR2 SYDVKM. This CDR3 has 13 residues. The CDR3 nucleotides are TGTGCCAGCGGGGGGGGGCCCCCAGAGACCCAGTACTTC. This codes for CASGGGPPETQYF.

The chain carries TRBV11-3 and TRBJ2-2, with 9 bases aligning to TRBD2. J was trimmed by 4 bases and V by 1 base; bases with no gene match: 4. The CDR3 consists of 16 residues. Germline V gene lookup returns CDR1 SGHNT and CDR2 YENEEA. The CDR3 protein is CASSLGIAGVTGELFF. The CDR3, as DNA: TGTGCCAGCAGCTTAGGAATAGCGGGAGTCACCGGGGAGCTGTTTTTT. The variable domain in full, with the rest retrieved from reference TRBV11-3 and TRBJ2-2, is EAGVVQSPRYKIIEKKQPVAFWCNPISGHNTLYWYLQNLGQGPELLIRYENEEAVDDSQLPKDRFSAERLKGVDSTLKIQPAELGDSAVYLCASSLGIAGVTGELFFGEGSRLTVL.

This clonotype turned up a few times. This chain joins TRBV3-1 and TRBJ2-3; either TRBD1 or TRBD2 may fit D (6 bases each). V shed 4 bases and J shed 5 bases, with 13 bases lying between them. The length of the CDR3 is 14 residues. CDR1 and CDR2 (germline): LGHDT, YNNKEL (reference sequence). The CDR3 DNA reads as TGTGCCAGCAGCCGCGGCCGGGGGCGAGATACGCAGTATTTT. Its translation is CASSRGRGRDTQYF.

In this sample, this clonotype turned up once. Since a much larger clone is just one base distant, this may be a read error. V is TRBV6-1 and J is TRBJ2-3; 7 nucleotides line up with TRBD1. CDR1 is MNHNS and CDR2 is SASEGT in the germline V gene. J gave up 3 bases and V 5 bases, and 5 bases lay outside the gene matches. This CDR3 comprises 14 residues. The CDR3 loop reads CASSRQGRTDTQYF. The DNA of the CDR3 is TGTGCCAGCAGTCGACAGGGAAGGACAGATACGCAGTATTTT.

The rearrangement uses TRBV15 and TRBJ2-3; D ambiguous. The CDR3 is 15 residues long. The germline V and J ends were trimmed by 3 bases and 2 bases, with 12 bases remaining between them. Germline lookup yields CDR1 LNHNV and CDR2 YYDKDF (reference sequence). For the CDR3, the DNA is TGTGCCACCAGCAGTACTTCCCTTCCCACAGATACGCAGTATTTT. Its protein product is CATSSTSLPTDTQYF.

This clonotype was observed a handful of times. V and J are TRBV2 and TRBJ2-5, with no clear D. The CDR3 consists of 10 residues. V was trimmed by 9 bases and J by 5 bases, leaving 7 bases between them. Germline-derived CDR1 and CDR2 are SNHLY and FYNNEI. The chain's CDR3 is CASAEETQYF. CDR3 DNA sequence: TGTGCCAGTGCGGAGGAGACCCAGTACTTC.

This clonotype was counted many times. The chain employs TRBV4-2 and TRBJ2-3; D is unclear. The V gene lost 2 bases and the J gene lost 8 bases, with 11 bases spanning the gap. From germline, CDR1 is LGHNA and CDR2 YNFKEQ. The CDR3 runs to 13 residues. CDR3 bases: TGTGCCAGCAGCCAATCCCACCAAGGTACGCAGTATTTT. Translated, it gives CASSQSHQGTQYF.